The next 14 T cell receptor beta chains were all read from a single sample in a study of T cell repertoires in cytomegalovirus infection. TCRdb re-called the reads through MiXCR, storing one row per CDR3 protein. The sample lists over 250,000 distinct CDR3 sequences, approximately 22% occurring once. Antigens of these TCRs are unknown. The sequences come from cultured PBMCs, collected from culture after CMV antigen stimulation. These TCRs come from a human donor in good health (CMV status not recorded). Some clones in this sample may be carry-over from other donors' samples.

This clonotype showed up many times. The J gene is TRBJ2-2, the V gene TRBV6-6; 8 bases align to TRBD1. With 6 bases clipped from V and 6 bases from J, the junction kept 6 bases outside the gene matches. Looked up from germline, CDR1 is MNHNY and CDR2 is SVGAGI (reference sequence). The CDR3 contains 14 residues. The CDR3: CASSQPTGAGELFF. In nucleotides, the CDR3 is TGTGCCAGCAGCCAACCGACAGGGGCCGGGGAGCTGTTTTTT.

The rearrangement uses TRBV19 and TRBJ1-5, with TRBD1 as a possible D gene (5 bases). This CDR3 is 15 amino acids long. V was pared by 9 bases and J by 3 bases, with 18 bases between. Germline CDR1 reads LNHDA; CDR2 reads SQIVND (reference sequence). In nucleotides, the CDR3 is TGTGCCAGCCTTCAAATCGGACACTACAATCAGCCCCAGCATTTT. Amino acid sequence: CASLQIGHYNQPQHF.

This clonotype turned up a few times. The chain uses TRBV24-1 and TRBJ2-3, with D perhaps TRBD2 (5 bases). Between the trimmed V and J ends, which lost 2 bases and 4 bases, there was a span of 18 bases. Germline assignment: CDR1 KGHDR and CDR2 SFDVKD. The CDR3 spans 17 residues. In nucleotides, the CDR3 is TGTGCCACCAGTGATTGGAGCGGAGGCTTTCGGGCAGATACGCAGTATTTT. Residues: CATSDWSGGFRADTQYF.

The chain couples TRBV20-1 to TRBJ1-4; no definite D call. This CDR3 is 11 amino acids long. V was trimmed by 0 bases and J by 7 bases, leaving 3 bases between them. Germline assignment: CDR1 DFQATT and CDR2 SNEGSKA (reference sequence). CDR3 sequence (DNA): TGCAGTGCTAGAGATTTTGAAAAACTGTTTTTT. Protein sequence: CSARDFEKLFF.

The V and J genes are TRBV29-1 and TRBJ2-1, with D possibly TRBD2 on 6 matching bases. CDR3 length: 14 amino acids. Germline V gene lookup returns CDR1 SQVTM and CDR2 ANQGSEA. The V and J ends lost 3 bases and 3 bases respectively, with 12 bases between them. DNA of the CDR3: TGCAGCGTTGACGGGGGAGCGGGCTACAATGAGCAGTTCTTC. Translated: CSVDGGAGYNEQFF.

This clonotype was picked up a small number of times. This chain connects TRBV5-5 to TRBJ2-7; D possibly corresponds to TRBD2 (5 bases). CDR3 length: 15 amino acids. The V gene lost 0 bases and the J gene lost 3 bases, with 13 bases spanning the gap. In germline, CDR1 is SGHKS, CDR2 YYEKEE (reference sequence). In DNA form, the CDR3 reads TGTGCCAGCAGCTTGGGACTATCCCGCGACTACGAGCAGTACGTC. This translates into CASSLGLSRDYEQYV.

The chain carries TRBV7-2 and TRBJ2-1; 16 nucleotides line up with TRBD2. V was clipped by 1 base and J by 8 bases; unmatched bases: 17. This CDR3 is built from 21 residues. Germline V gene data show CDR1 as SGHTA and CDR2 as FQGNSA. CDR3 DNA: TGTGCCAGCAGCTTAGAGCCAGGGACTAGCGGGAGGGCCGGGGTATTCTATGAGCAGTTCTTC. It translates to CASSLEPGTSGRAGVFYEQFF.

This clonotype has only a few counts. This sequence joins TRBV24-1 and TRBJ2-3; perhaps TRBD1 as D (6 bases). There are 15 residues in the CDR3. The ends were cut back, 4 bases at V and 4 bases at J, with 14 bases in the middle. The germline V gene encodes CDR1 KGHDR and CDR2 SFDVKD. CDR3 residues: CATSEATGWADTQYF. CDR3 sequence (DNA): TGTGCCACCAGTGAGGCGACAGGATGGGCAGATACGCAGTATTTT.

The chain combines TRBV7-2 with TRBJ2-5; tentative D call: TRBD2 (5 bases). CDR1 and CDR2 from the germline V gene are SGHTA and FQGNSA. Trimming left V 5 bases short and J 5 bases short, with 18 bases between. The CDR3 extends over 15 amino acids. CDR3 sequence reads: CASSPRPGDGETQYF. The CDR3 DNA reads as TGTGCCAGCAGCCCGCGACCCGGGGATGGTGAGACCCAGTACTTC. The entire variable domain, with the rest obtained from reference TRBV7-2 and TRBJ2-5, is as follows: GAGVSQSPSNKVTEKGKDVELRCDPISGHTALYWYRQSLGQGLEFLIYFQGNSAPDKSGLPSDRFSAERTGGSVSTLTIQRTQQEDSAVYLCASSPRPGDGETQYFGPGTRLLVL.

This clonotype was observed many times. This sequence joins TRBV7-2 and TRBJ2-7; D might be TRBD1 or TRBD2, each matching 5 bases. From germline, CDR1 is SGHTA and CDR2 FQGNSA. Between the trimmed V and J ends, which lost 1 base and 6 bases, there was a span of 10 bases. The CDR3 is 13 residues long. CDR3 in DNA: TGTGCCAGCAGCTTAGAGAGGGGCCTCGAGCAGTACGTC. Translating gives CASSLERGLEQYV.

This clonotype showed up many times. The chain recombines TRBV28 with TRBJ2-5; 7 bases line up with TRBD2. Per the germline V gene, CDR1 is MDHEN and CDR2 is SYDVKM. The CDR3 is made up of 15 amino acids. J was trimmed by 0 bases and V by 2 bases; bases with no gene match: 3. CDR3 region: CASSLPLAHQETQYF. CDR3 bases: TGTGCCAGCAGTTTACCACTAGCGCACCAAGAGACCCAGTACTTC. Using reference TRBV28 and TRBJ2-5 for the parts outside the CDR3, the full variable domain is DVKVTQSSRYLVKRTGEKVFLECVQDMDHENMFWYRQDPGLGLRLIYFSYDVKMKEKGDIPEGYSVSREKKERFSLILESASTNQTSMYLCASSLPLAHQETQYFGPGTRLLVL.

In this sample, this clonotype turned up many times. The chain carries TRBV6-1 and TRBJ1-3; tentative D call: TRBD1 (5 bases). Germline V CDR1 and CDR2: MNHNS, SASEGT. With 10 bases removed from V and 0 bases from J, the gap between germline ends came to 13 bases. The length of the CDR3 is 14 residues. The CDR3 sequence: CATEQATSGNTIYF. In DNA, the CDR3 is TGTGCCACTGAACAGGCGACCTCTGGAAACACCATATATTTT.

The chain recombines TRBV20-1 with TRBJ2-7; 11 nucleotides agree with TRBD2. The length of the CDR3 is 12 residues. From germline, CDR1 is DFQATT and CDR2 SNEGSKA (reference sequence). With 6 bases clipped from V and 5 bases from J, the junction kept 3 bases outside the gene matches. CDR3 nucleotides: TGCAGTGCAATGGGACTAGCGGACGAGCAGTACTTC. It encodes CSAMGLADEQYF.

The chain has TRBV6-2 or TRBV6-3 and TRBJ2-7; D is undetermined. CDR1 is MNHEY and CDR2 is SVGEGT in the germline V gene. The CDR3 length is 15 residues. Trimming removed 6 bases from V and 3 bases from J, with 18 bases in between. The DNA of the CDR3 is TGTGCCAGCAGGACGCCGGCCTCCCAGAACTACGAGCAGTACTTC. This encodes CASRTPASQNYEQYF.